The 10 T cell receptor beta chains below come from one sample, sequenced in a study of metastatic and nonmetastatic thyroid tumors. Treatment of any kind had been given to no patient before thyroid surgery. TCRdb re-called clones via MiXCR from the PCR reads. The sample contains more than 20,000 clones, around a third of which appear only once. The specimen was blood. These TCRs come from a male donor with papillary thyroid cancer or a benign thyroid nodule (not recorded which). Some clones in this sample may be carry-over from other donors' samples.

This clone is medium-sized in the sample. The rearrangement joins TRBV20-1 to TRBJ2-1, with 7 bases identical to TRBD2. The CDR3 contains 16 residues. J gave up 8 bases and V 0 bases, and 13 bases lay outside the gene matches. Germline V gene lookup returns CDR1 DFQATT and CDR2 SNEGSKA (reference sequence). The CDR3 loop is CSARDFVRGRVDEQFF. The CDR3 DNA reads TGCAGTGCTAGAGACTTCGTGCGCGGGAGAGTTGATGAGCAGTTCTTC.

This clone was recorded only once. This CDR3 reads CASSQFLTGELFF. The CDR3, as DNA: TGTGCCAGCAGCCAATTTTTAACCGGGGAGCTGTTTTTT. V gene TRBV3-1 combines with J gene TRBJ2-2, with unresolved D. This CDR3 has 13 residues. The V and J ends lost 2 bases and 5 bases respectively, with 6 bases between them. Germline assignment: CDR1 LGHDT and CDR2 YNNKEL (reference sequence).

The V gene is TRBV28, the J gene TRBJ1-5; D not resolved. With 6 bases removed from V and 4 bases from J, the gap between germline ends came to 10 bases. From germline, CDR1 is MDHEN and CDR2 SYDVKM. CDR3 size: 13 residues. CDR3 residues: CASRATYNQPQHF. As DNA, the CDR3 is TGTGCCAGCAGGGCGACATATAATCAGCCCCAGCATTTT.

This clone qualifies as medium-sized. The chain couples TRBV28 to TRBJ1-1; a weak D match, TRBD1 (5 bases). The V gene's germline CDR1 is MDHEN and CDR2 SYDVKM. V dropped 2 bases and J dropped 9 bases, with 19 bases sitting between them. The CDR3 loop spans 15 amino acids. The CDR3 here is CASSLTGTVGLKAFF. The CDR3 DNA sequence: TGTGCCAGCAGTTTAACCGGGACCGTCGGATTGAAAGCTTTCTTT.

There are a few counts of this clone. The genes are TRBV28 and TRBJ1-2; no firm D call. Trimming shortened V by 0 bases and J by 3 bases, and 11 bases separated the two germline ends. CDR3 length equals 15 residues. Per germline, CDR1 MDHEN and CDR2 SYDVKM. The CDR3 is CASSLWGSSDYGYTF. In DNA form, the CDR3 reads TGTGCCAGCAGTTTATGGGGCAGCTCTGACTATGGCTACACCTTC.

V and J are TRBV2 and TRBJ1-5; D remains unclear. This CDR3 has 13 residues. Germline CDR1 and CDR2: SNHLY and FYNNEI. Trimming took 6 bases from V and 6 from J, leaving 12 bases between them. The CDR3 here is CASSSRVFQPQHF. The CDR3 bases are TGTGCCAGCAGCTCCCGGGTCTTTCAGCCCCAGCATTTT.

This clone was seen only a few times. The chain has TRBV6-1 and TRBJ1-1; 7 bases agree with TRBD1. This CDR3 is 14 amino acids long. V lost 6 bases, J lost 2 bases, and 6 bases stayed unmatched. The V gene's germline CDR1 is MNHNS and CDR2 SASEGT. The CDR3 DNA reads as TGTGCCAGCAGGTCAGGACAGGTTAACACTGAAGCTTTCTTT. As protein: CASRSGQVNTEAFF.

The genes are TRBV11-3 and TRBJ1-2; TRBD1 is a possible D gene (6 bases). Trimming stripped 1 base from V and 6 bases from J, with 15 bases between. This CDR3 is 15 amino acids long. Germline values: CDR1 SGHNT, CDR2 YENEEA. The CDR3 sequence is CASSLASTGNHGYTF. CDR3 DNA: TGTGCCAGCAGCTTAGCATCAACAGGGAACCATGGCTACACCTTC.

V and J are TRBV7-8 and TRBJ1-5; no definite D call. The CDR3 is 17 amino acids. The V gene lost 2 bases and the J gene lost 4 bases, with 18 bases spanning the gap. CDR1 is SGHVS, CDR2 FQNEAQ, per germline. DNA of the CDR3: TGTGCCAGCAGCTTACTCTCTTTGCAAGCCCCGAATCAGCCCCAGCATTTT. It is translated as CASSLLSLQAPNQPQHF.

There are many counts of this clone. The chain has TRBV7-3 and TRBJ2-7; the D gene is possibly TRBD2 (5 bases). This CDR3 comprises 13 residues. Germline CDR1 reads SGHTA; CDR2 reads FQGTGA. The ends were cut back, 2 bases at V and 6 bases at J, with 11 bases in the middle. The CDR3 region is CASSLLEGTEQYF. The CDR3 nucleotides are TGTGCCAGCAGCTTACTCGAGGGTACCGAGCAGTACTTC. Based on the CDR3 plus reference TRBV7-3 and TRBJ2-7, the full variable domain is GAGVSQTPSNKVTEKGKYVELRCDPISGHTALYWYRQSLGQGPEFLIYFQGTGAADDSGLPNDRFFAVRPEGSVSTLKIQRTERGDSAVYLCASSLLEGTEQYFGPGTRLTVT.